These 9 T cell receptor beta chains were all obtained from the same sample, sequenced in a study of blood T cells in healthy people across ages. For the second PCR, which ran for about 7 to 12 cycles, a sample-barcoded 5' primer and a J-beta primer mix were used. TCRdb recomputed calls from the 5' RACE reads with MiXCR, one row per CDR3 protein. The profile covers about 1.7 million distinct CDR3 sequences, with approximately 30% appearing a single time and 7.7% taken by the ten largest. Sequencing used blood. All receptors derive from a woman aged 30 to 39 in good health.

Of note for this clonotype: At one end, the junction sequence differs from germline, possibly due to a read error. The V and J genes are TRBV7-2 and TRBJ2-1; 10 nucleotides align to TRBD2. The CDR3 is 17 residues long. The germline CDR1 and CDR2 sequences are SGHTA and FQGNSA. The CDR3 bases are TGTGCCAGTCTGGCGCTAGCGGGAGTAATGACGGTCAATGTGCAGTTCTTC. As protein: CASLALAGVMTVNVQFF.

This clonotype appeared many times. The CDR3 protein is CASSASGSSYNEQFF. As DNA, the CDR3 is TGTGCCAGCAGTGCTAGCGGGAGCTCCTACAATGAGCAGTTCTTC. The rearrangement uses TRBV9 and TRBJ2-1; TRBD2 agrees at 10 bases. V lost 5 bases, J lost 0 bases, and 2 bases stayed unmatched. In germline, CDR1 is SGDLS, CDR2 YYNGEE. CDR3 length equals 15 residues.

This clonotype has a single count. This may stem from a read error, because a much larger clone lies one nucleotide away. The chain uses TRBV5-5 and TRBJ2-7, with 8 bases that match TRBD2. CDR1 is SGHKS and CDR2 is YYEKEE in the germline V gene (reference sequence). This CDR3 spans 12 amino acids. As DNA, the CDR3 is TGTGCCGGCAGCTTGGCGGGGGGCCCCCAGTACTTC. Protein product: CAGSLAGGPQYF.

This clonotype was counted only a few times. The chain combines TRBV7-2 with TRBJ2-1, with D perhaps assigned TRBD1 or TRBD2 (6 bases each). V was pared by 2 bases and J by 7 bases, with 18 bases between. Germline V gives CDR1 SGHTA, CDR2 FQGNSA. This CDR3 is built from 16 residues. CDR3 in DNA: TGTGCCAGCAGCTTAAGGGGGAGACTAGTGGAGAATGAGCAGTTCTTC. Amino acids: CASSLRGRLVENEQFF.

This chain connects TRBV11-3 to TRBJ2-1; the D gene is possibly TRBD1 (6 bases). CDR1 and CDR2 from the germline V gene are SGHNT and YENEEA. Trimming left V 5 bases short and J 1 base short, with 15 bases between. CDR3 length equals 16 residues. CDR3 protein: CASSLHTTGSYNEQFF. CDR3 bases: TGTGCCAGCAGCCTCCATACGACAGGTTCCTACAATGAGCAGTTCTTC. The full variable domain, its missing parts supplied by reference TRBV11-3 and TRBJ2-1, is EAGVVQSPRYKIIEKKQPVAFWCNPISGHNTLYWYLQNLGQGPELLIRYENEEAVDDSQLPKDRFSAERLKGVDSTLKIQPAELGDSAVYLCASSLHTTGSYNEQFFGPGTRLTVL.

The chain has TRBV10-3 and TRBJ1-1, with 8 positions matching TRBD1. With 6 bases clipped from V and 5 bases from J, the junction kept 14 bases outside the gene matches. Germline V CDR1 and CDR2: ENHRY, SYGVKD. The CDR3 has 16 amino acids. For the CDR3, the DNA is TGTGCCATCAGAGAGGGGACAGGTGGACAGTCAACTGAAGCTTTCTTT. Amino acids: CAIREGTGGQSTEAFF.

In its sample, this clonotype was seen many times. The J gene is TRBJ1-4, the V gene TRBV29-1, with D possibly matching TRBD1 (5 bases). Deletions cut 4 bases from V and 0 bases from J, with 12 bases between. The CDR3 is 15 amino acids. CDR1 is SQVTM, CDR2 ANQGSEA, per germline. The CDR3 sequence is CSVGGAISTNEKLFF. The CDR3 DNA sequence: TGCAGCGTTGGAGGGGCGATTTCAACTAATGAAAAACTGTTTTTT.

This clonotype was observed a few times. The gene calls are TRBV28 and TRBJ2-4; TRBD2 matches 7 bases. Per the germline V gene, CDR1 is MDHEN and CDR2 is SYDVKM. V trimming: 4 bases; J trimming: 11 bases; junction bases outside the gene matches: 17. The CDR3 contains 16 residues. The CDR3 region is CASSSYGGGFMAVQYF. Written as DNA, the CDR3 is TGTGCCAGCAGTTCTTATGGGGGGGGGTTTATGGCTGTTCAGTACTTC.

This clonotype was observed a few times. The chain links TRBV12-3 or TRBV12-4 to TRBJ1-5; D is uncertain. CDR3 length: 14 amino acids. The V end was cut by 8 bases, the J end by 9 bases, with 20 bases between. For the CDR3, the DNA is TGTGCCAGCGCCCTAGGAAGCAGCCCGACGCCCCAGCATTTT. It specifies CASALGSSPTPQHF.